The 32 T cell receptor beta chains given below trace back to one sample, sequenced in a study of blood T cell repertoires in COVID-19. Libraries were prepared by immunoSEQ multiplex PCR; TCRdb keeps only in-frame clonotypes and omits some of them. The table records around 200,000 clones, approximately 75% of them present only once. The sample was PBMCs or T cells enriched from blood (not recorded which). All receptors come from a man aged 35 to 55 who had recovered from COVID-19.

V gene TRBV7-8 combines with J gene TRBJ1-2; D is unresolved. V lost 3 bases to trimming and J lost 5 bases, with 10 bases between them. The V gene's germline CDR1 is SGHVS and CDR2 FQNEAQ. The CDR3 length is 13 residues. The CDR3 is CASSLEIFYGYTF. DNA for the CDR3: TGTGCCAGCAGCTTGGAGATTTTTTATGGCTACACCTTC.

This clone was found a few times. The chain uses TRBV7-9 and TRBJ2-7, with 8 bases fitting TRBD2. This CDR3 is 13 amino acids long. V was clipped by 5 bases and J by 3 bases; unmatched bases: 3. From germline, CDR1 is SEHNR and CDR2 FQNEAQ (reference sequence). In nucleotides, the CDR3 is TGTGCCAGCAGCCACGGGGGGGACTACGAGCAGTACTTC. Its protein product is CASSHGGDYEQYF.

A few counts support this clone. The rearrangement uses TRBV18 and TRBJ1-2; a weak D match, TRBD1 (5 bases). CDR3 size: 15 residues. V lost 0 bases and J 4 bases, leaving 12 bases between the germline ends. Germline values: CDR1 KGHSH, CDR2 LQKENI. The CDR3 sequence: CASSPPSRVRYGYTF. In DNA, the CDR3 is TGTGCCAGCTCACCACCGAGCAGGGTCCGCTATGGCTACACCTTC.

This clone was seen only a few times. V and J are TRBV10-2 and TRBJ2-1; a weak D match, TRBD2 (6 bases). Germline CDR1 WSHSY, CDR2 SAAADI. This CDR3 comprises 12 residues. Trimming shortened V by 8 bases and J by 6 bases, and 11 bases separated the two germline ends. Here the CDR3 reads CASGGTPNEQFF. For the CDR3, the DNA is TGCGCCAGCGGAGGGACTCCCAATGAGCAGTTCTTC.

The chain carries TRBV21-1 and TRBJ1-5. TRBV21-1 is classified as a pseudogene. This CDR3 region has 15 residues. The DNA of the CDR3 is TGTGCCAGCAGCCTACAAGCGGGGGTAAGGAAGCCCCAGCATTTT. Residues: CASSLQAGVRKPQHF.

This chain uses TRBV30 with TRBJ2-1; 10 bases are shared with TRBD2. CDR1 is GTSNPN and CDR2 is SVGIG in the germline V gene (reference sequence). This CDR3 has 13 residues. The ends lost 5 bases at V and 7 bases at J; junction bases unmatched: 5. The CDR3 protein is CAWERGGRNEQFF. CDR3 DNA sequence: TGTGCCTGGGAGCGGGGGGGCCGAAATGAGCAGTTCTTC.

The CDR3 spells CASKDTSNQPQHF. The CDR3 coding sequence is TGTGCCAGCAAAGACACTAGCAATCAGCCCCAGCATTTT. J is TRBJ1-5 and V is TRBV6-5; D gene uncertain. V was shortened by 7 bases and J by 0 bases, with 7 bases between the two germline ends. CDR1 is MNHEY, CDR2 SVGAGI, per germline. The CDR3 length is 13 residues.

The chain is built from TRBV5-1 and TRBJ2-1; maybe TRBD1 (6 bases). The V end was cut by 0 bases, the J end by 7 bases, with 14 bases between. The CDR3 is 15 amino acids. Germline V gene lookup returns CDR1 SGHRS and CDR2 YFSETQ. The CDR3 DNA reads TGCGCCAGCAGCTTGGTGGGGGCCCCTGGGAATGAGCAGTTCTTC. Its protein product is CASSLVGAPGNEQFF.

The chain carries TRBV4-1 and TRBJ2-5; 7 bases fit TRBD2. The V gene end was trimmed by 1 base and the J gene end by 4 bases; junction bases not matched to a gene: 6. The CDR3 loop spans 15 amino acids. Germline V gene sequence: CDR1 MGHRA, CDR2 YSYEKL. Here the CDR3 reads CASSQVGREGETQYF. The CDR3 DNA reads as TGCGCCAGCAGCCAAGTGGGGAGGGAAGGAGAGACCCAGTACTTC.

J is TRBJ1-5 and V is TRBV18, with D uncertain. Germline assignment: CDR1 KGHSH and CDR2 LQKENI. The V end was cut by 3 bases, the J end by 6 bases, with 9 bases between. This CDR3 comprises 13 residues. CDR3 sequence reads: CASSPGSGQPQHF. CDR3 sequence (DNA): TGTGCCAGCTCACCCGGGAGTGGTCAGCCCCAGCATTTT.

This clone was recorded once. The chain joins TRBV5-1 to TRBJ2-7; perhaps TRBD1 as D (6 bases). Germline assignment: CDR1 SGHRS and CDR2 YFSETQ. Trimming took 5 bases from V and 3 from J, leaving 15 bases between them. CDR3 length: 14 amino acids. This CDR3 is CASSYARGVYEQYF. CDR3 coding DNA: TGCGCCAGCAGTTACGCCAGGGGAGTCTACGAGCAGTACTTC.

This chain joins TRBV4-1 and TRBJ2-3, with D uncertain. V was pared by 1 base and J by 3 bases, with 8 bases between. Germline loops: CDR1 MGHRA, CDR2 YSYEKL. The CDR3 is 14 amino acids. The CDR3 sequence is CASSQVAVTDTQYF. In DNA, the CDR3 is TGCGCCAGCAGCCAAGTCGCGGTGACAGATACGCAGTATTTT.

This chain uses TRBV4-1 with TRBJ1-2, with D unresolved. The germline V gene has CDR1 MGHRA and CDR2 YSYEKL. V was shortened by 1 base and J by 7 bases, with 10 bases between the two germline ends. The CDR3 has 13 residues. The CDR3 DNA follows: TGCGCCAGCAGCCAAGCGACGGGATCTGGCTACACCTTC. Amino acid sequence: CASSQATGSGYTF.

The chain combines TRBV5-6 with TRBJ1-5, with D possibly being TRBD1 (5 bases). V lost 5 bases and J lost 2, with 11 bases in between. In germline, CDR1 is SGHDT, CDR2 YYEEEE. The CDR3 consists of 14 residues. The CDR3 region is CASRVGGGNQPQHF. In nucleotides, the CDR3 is TGTGCCAGCAGAGTTGGGGGGGGCAATCAGCCCCAGCATTTT.

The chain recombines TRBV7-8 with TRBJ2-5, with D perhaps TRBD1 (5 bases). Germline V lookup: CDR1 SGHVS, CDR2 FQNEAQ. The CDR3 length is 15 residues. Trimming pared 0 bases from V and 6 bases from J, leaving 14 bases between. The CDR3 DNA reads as TGTGCCAGCAGCTTAGCAGGGGAATTGTGGAAGACCCAGTACTTC. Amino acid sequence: CASSLAGELWKTQYF.

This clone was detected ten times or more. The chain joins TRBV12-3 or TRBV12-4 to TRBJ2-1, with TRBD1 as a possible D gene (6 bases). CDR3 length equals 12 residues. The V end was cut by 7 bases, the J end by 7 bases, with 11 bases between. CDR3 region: CASNPQGNEQFF. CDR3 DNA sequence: TGTGCCAGCAATCCTCAGGGGAATGAGCAGTTCTTC.

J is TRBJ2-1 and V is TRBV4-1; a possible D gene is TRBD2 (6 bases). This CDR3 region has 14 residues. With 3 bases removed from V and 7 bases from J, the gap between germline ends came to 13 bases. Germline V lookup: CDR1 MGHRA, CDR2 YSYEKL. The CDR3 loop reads CASSQAIGRNEQFF. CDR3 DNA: TGCGCCAGCAGCCAGGCGATAGGGAGGAATGAGCAGTTCTTC.

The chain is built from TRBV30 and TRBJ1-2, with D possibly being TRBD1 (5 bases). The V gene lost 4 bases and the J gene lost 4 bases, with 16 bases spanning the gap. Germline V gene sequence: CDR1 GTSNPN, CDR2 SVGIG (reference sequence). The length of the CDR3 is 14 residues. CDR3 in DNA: TGTGCCTGGAATATGGGGCTACGGGTCTATGGCTACACCTTC. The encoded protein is CAWNMGLRVYGYTF.

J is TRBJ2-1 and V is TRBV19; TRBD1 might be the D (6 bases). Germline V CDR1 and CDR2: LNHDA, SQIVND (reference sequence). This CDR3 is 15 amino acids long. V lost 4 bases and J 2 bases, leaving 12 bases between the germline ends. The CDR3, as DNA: TGTGCCAGTAGTAACCCAGGGGACACCTACAATGAGCAGTTCTTC. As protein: CASSNPGDTYNEQFF. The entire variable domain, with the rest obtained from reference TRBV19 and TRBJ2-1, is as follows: DGGITQSPKYLFRKEGQNVTLSCEQNLNHDAMYWYRQDPGQGLRLIYYSQIVNDFQKGDIAEGYSVSREKKESFPLTVTSAQKNPTAFYLCASSNPGDTYNEQFFGPGTRLTVL.

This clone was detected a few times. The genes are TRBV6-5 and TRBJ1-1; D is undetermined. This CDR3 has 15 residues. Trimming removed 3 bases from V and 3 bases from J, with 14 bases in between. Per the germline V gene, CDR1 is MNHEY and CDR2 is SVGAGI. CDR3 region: CASSYGPGGYTEAFF. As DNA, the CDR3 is TGTGCCAGCAGTTATGGACCGGGAGGATACACTGAAGCTTTCTTT.

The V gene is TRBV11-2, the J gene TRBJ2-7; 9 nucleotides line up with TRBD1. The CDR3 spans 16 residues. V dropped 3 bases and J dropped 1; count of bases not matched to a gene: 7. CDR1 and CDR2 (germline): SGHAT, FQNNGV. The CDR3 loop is CASSFGTGPLSYEQYF. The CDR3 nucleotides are TGTGCCAGCAGCTTCGGGACAGGGCCTCTTTCCTACGAGCAGTACTTC.

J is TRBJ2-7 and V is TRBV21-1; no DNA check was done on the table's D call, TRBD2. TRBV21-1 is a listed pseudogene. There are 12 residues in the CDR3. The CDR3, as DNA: TGTGCCAGCAGCAAAGTCTTGAGGGAGCAGTACTTC. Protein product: CASSKVLREQYF.

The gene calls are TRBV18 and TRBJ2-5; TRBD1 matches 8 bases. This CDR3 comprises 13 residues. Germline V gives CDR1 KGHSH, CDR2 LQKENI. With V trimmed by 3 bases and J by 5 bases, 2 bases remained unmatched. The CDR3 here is CASSPGQGETQYF. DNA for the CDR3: TGTGCCAGCTCACCTGGACAGGGTGAGACCCAGTACTTC.

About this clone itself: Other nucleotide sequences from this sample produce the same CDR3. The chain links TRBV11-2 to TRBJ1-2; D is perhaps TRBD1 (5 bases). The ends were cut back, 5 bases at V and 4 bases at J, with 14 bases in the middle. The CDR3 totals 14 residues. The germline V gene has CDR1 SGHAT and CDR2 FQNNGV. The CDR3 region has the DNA TGTGCCAGCAGCCCGGGGACTGGATTCTATGGCTACACCTTC. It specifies CASSPGTGFYGYTF.

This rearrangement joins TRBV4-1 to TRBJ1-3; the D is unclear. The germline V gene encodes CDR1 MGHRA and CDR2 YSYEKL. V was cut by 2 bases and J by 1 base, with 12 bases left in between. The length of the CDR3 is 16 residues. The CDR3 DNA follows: TGCGCCAGCAGCCAAACCCACGCCGAGTCTGGAAACACCATATATTTT. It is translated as CASSQTHAESGNTIYF.

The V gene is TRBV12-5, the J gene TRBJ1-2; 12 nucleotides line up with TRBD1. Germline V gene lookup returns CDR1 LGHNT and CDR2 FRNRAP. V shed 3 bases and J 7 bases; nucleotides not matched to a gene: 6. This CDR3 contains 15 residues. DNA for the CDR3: TGTGCTAGTGGTTTCTCCGGGACAGGGGGCGGTGGCTACACCTTC. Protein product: CASGFSGTGGGGYTF.

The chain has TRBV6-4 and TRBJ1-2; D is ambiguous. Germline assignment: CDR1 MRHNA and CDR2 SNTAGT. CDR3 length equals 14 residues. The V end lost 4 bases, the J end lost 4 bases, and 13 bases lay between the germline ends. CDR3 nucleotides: TGTGCCAGCAGTGTTGGAGGGTCCTCCTATGGCTACACCTTC. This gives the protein CASSVGGSSYGYTF.

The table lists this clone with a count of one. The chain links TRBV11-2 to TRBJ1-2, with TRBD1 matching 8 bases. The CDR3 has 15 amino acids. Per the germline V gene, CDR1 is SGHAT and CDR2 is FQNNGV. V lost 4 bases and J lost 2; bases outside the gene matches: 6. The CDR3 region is CASSSTGVPNYGYTF. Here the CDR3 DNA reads TGTGCCAGCAGCTCGACAGGGGTTCCCAACTATGGCTACACCTTC.

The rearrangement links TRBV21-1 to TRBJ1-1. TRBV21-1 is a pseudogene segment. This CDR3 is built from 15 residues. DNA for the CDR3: TGTGCCAGCAGCAAAGAGATGAGTGTCAACACTGAAGCTTTCTTT. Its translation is CASSKEMSVNTEAFF.

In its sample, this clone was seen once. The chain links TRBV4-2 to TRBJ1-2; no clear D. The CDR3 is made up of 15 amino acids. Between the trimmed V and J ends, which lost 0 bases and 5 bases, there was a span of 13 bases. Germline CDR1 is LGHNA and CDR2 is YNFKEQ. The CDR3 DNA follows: TGTGCCAGCAGCCAAGATCTGGGTCAGGAATATGGCTACACCTTC. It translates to CASSQDLGQEYGYTF.

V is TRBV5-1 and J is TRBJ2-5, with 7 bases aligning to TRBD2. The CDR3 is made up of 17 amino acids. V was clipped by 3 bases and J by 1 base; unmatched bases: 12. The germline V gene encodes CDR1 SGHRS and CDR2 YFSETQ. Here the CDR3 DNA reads TGCGCCAGCAGCTCCGGGGCGGGGGTCATCTTCCAAGAGACCCAGTACTTC. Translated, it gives CASSSGAGVIFQETQYF.

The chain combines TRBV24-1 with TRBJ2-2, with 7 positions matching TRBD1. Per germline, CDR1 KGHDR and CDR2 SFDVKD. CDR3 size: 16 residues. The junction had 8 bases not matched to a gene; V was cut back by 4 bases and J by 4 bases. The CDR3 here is CATSDSRDRVTGELFF. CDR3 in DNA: TGTGCCACCAGTGACAGCCGCGACAGGGTCACCGGGGAGCTGTTTTTT.